The 5 T cell receptor beta chains below were found in one sample sequenced in a study of T cells in Graves' hyperthyroidism and ophthalmopathy. Amplified TCR beta CDR3 regions derived from RNA transcripts. First-round RT-PCR of the TCR CDR3 relied on the HTBI primer set. Each CDR3 protein is one row after TCRdb ran MiXCR on the multiplex PCR reads. The sample has over 350,000 distinct CDR3 sequences, 11% to 15% seen once; the top ten hold 25% to 30%. The sequenced sample was blood. All receptors derive from a man aged 50-59 years with Graves' ophthalmopathy.

The chain uses TRBV7-9 and TRBJ1-6, with D unresolved. This CDR3 is built from 15 residues. Looked up from germline, CDR1 is SEHNR and CDR2 is FQNEAQ (reference sequence). Trimming shortened V by 1 base and J by 4 bases, and 8 bases separated the two germline ends. The CDR3 protein is CASSLESGYNSPLHF. The CDR3 DNA follows: TGTGCCAGCAGCTTAGAGTCGGGGTATAATTCACCCCTCCACTTT. The full variable domain, its missing parts supplied by reference TRBV7-9 and TRBJ1-6, is DTGVSQNPRHKITKRGQNVTFRCDPISEHNRLYWYRQTLGQGPEFLTYFQNEAQLEKSRLLSDRFSAERPKGSFSTLEIQRTEQGDSAMYLCASSLESGYNSPLHFGNGTRLTVT.

In this sample, this clonotype turned up many times. V usage is TRBV11-3 and J usage is TRBJ2-3; a weak D match, TRBD2 (7 bases). This CDR3 contains 16 residues. V lost 0 bases, J lost 1 base, and 11 bases lay in between. Per germline, CDR1 SGHNT and CDR2 YENEEA. The CDR3 DNA reads as TGTGCCAGCAGCTTAGAGGGGGGGCTTGGCACAGATACGCAGTATTTT. Translation: CASSLEGGLGTDTQYF.

This chain joins TRBV20-1 and TRBJ2-5; the D call may be TRBD1 or TRBD2 (5 bases each). The CDR3 is 14 residues long. Per germline, CDR1 DFQATT and CDR2 SNEGSKA (reference sequence). Trimming removed 6 bases at V and 2 bases at J, with 16 bases between. Written as DNA, the CDR3 is TGCAGTGCCTCGATCGGGGCCATGCAAGAGACCCAGTACTTC. This encodes CSASIGAMQETQYF.

The chain links TRBV12-3 or TRBV12-4 to TRBJ2-4; TRBD1 agrees at 8 bases. With V trimmed by 3 bases and J by 3 bases, 4 bases remained unmatched. This CDR3 is built from 15 residues. CDR3 in DNA: TGTGCCAGCAGTTTGGCAGGGGGCGACAAAAACATTCAGTACTTC. Protein: CASSLAGGDKNIQYF.

This clonotype was seen only a few times. The V and J genes are TRBV28 and TRBJ2-7; D might be TRBD2 (5 bases). CDR1 MDHEN and CDR2 SYDVKM come from the germline V gene. There are 15 residues in the CDR3. V lost 6 bases and J lost 0, with 15 bases in between. CDR3: CASSPRAVPSYEQYF. The CDR3 coding sequence is TGTGCCAGCAGCCCCAGAGCGGTTCCCTCCTACGAGCAGTACTTC.